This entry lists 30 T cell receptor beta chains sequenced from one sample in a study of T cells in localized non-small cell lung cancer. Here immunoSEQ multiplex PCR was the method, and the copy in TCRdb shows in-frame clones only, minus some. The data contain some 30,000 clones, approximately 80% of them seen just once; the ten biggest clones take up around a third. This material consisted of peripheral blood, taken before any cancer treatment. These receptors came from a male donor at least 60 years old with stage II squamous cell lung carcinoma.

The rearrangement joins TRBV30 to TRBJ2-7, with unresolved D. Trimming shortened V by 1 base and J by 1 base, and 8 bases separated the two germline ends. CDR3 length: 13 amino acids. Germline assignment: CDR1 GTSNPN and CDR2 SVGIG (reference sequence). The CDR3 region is CAWSAQASYEQYF. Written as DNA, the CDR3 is TGTGCCTGGAGTGCCCAGGCTTCCTACGAGCAGTACTTC.

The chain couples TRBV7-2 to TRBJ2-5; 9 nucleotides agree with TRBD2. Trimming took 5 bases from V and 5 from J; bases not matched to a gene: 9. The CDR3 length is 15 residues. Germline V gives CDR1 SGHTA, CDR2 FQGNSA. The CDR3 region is CASSRAGGKVETQYF. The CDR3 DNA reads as TGTGCCAGCAGCCGAGCGGGAGGAAAGGTGGAGACCCAGTACTTC. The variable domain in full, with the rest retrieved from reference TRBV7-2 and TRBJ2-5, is GAGVSQSPSNKVTEKGKDVELRCDPISGHTALYWYRQSLGQGLEFLIYFQGNSAPDKSGLPSDRFSAERTGGSVSTLTIQRTQQEDSAVYLCASSRAGGKVETQYFGPGTRLLVL.

DNA of the CDR3: TGTGCCAGCTCACCAGCCCGGGTGCGGACAGATACGCAGTATTTT. Translation: CASSPARVRTDTQYF. The chain is built from TRBV18 and TRBJ2-3; D remains unclear. V gave up 2 bases and J gave up 3 bases, with 12 bases separating them. CDR1 is KGHSH and CDR2 is LQKENI in the germline V gene. This CDR3 contains 15 residues.

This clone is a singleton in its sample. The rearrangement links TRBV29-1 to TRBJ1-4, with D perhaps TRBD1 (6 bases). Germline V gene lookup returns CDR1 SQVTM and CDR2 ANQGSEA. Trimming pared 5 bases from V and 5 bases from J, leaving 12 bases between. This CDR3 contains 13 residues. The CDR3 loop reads CSVLGQRNEKLFF. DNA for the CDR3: TGCAGCGTTCTAGGACAGAGGAATGAAAAACTGTTTTTT.

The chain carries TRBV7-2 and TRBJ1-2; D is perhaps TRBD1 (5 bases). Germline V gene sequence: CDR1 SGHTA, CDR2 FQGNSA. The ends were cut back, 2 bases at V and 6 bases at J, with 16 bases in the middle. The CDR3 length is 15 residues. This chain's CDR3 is CASSLFRGGADGYTF. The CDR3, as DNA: TGTGCCAGCAGCTTATTTCGAGGTGGGGCAGATGGCTACACCTTC.

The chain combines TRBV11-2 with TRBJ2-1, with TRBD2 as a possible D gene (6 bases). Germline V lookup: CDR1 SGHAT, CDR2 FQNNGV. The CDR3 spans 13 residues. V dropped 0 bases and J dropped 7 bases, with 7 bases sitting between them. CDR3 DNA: TGTGCCAGCAGCTTAGAACGGGGGAATGAGCAGTTCTTC. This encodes CASSLERGNEQFF.

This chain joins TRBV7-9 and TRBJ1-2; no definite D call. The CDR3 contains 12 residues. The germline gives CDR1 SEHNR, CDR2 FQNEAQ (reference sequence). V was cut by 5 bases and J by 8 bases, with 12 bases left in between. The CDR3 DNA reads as TGTGCCAGCAGCCCAGACGGGTGGGGCTACACCTTC. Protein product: CASSPDGWGYTF.

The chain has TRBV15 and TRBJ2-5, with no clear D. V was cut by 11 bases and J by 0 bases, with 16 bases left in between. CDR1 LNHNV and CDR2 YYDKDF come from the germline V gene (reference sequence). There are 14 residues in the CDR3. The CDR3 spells CAVAASMYQETQYF. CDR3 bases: TGTGCCGTCGCAGCGAGCATGTACCAAGAGACCCAGTACTTC.

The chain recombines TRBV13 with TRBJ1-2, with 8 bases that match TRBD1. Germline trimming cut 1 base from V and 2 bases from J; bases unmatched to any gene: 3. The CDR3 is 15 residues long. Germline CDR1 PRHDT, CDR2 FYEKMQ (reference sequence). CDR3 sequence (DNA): TGTGCCAGCAGCTTAGTGGACAGGGACAACTATGGCTACACCTTC. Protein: CASSLVDRDNYGYTF.

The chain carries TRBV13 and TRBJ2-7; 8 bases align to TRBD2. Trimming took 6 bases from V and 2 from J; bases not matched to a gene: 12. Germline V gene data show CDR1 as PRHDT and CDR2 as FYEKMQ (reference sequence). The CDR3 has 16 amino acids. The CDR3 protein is CASSEPAGGRPYEQYF. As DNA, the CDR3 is TGTGCCAGCAGTGAACCCGCGGGGGGCCGCCCCTACGAGCAGTACTTC.

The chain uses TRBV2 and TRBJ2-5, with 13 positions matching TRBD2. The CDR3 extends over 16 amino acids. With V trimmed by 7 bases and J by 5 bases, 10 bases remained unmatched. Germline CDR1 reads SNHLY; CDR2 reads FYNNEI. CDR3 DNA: TGTGCCAGCATGCCGAGGACTAGCGGGGGCCGGGAGACCCAGTACTTC. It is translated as CASMPRTSGGRETQYF.

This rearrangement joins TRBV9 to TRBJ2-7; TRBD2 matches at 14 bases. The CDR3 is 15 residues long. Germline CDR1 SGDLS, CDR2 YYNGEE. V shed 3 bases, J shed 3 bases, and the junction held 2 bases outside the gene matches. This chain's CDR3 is CASSGGLAGGYEQYF. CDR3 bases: TGTGCCAGCAGCGGAGGACTAGCGGGAGGCTACGAGCAGTACTTC.

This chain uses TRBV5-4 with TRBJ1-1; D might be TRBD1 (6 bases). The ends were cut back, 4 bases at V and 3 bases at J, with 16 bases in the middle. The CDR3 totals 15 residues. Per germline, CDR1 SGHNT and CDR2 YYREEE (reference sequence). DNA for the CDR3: TGTGCCAGCAGCCCGGACGGGGGCCGGTACACTGAAGCTTTCTTT. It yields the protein CASSPDGGRYTEAFF.

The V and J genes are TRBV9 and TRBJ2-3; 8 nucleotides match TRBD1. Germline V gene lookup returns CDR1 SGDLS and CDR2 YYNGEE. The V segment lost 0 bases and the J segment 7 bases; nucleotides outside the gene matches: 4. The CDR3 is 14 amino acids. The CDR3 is CASSVGTGKNTQYF. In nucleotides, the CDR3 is TGTGCCAGCAGCGTAGGGACAGGGAAAAATACGCAGTATTTT.

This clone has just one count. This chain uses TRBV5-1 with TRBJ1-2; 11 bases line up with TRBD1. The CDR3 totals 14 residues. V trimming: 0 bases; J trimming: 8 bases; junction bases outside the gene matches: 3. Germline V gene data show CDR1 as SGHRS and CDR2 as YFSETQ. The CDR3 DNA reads TGCGCCAGCAGCTTGGGGGACAGGGGGTTCGGCTACACCTTC. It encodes CASSLGDRGFGYTF.

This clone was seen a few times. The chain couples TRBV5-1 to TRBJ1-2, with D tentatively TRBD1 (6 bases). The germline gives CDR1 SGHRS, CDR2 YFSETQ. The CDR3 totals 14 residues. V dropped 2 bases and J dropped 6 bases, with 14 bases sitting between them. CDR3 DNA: TGCGCCAGCAGCTTTGGGGAAGCAGGGGATGGCTACACCTTC. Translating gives CASSFGEAGDGYTF.

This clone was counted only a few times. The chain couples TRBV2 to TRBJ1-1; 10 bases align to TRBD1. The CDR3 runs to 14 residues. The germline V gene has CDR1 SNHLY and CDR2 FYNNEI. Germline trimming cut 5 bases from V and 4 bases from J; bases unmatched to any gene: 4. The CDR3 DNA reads TGTGCCAGCAGTTCCGGACAGGGGGTCACTGAAGCTTTCTTT. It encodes CASSSGQGVTEAFF.

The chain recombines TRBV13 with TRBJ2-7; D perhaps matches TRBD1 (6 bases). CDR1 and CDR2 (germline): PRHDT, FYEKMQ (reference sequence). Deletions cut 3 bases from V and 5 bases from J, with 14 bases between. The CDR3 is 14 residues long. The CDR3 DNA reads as TGTGCCAGCAGCTTTAGGGGCCCAGGGGACGAGCAGTACTTC. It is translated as CASSFRGPGDEQYF.

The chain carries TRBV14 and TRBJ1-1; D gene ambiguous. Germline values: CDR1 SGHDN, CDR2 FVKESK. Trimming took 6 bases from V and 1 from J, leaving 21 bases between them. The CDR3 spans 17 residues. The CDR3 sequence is CASSRKTFWETNTEAFF. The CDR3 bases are TGTGCCAGCAGTCGCAAGACTTTTTGGGAGACGAACACTGAAGCTTTCTTT. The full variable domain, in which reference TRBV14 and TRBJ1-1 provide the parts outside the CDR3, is EAGVTQFPSHSVIEKGQTVTLRCDPISGHDNLYWYRRVMGKEIKFLLHFVKESKQDESGMPNNRFLAERTGGTYSTLKVQPAELEDSGVYFCASSRKTFWETNTEAFFGQGTRLTVV.

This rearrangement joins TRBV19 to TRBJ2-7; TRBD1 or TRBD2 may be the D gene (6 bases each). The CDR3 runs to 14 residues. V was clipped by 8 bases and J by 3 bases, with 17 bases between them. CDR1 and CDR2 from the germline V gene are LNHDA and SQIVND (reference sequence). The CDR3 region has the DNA TGTGCCAGTCGGATAGGGGGGCGCGGCTACGAGCAGTACTTC. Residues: CASRIGGRGYEQYF.

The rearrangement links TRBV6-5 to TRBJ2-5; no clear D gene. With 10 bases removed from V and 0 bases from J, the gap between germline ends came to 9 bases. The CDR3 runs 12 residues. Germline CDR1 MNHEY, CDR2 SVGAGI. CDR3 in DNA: TGTGCCACAGCAGGATACCAAGAGACCCAGTACTTC. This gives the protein CATAGYQETQYF.

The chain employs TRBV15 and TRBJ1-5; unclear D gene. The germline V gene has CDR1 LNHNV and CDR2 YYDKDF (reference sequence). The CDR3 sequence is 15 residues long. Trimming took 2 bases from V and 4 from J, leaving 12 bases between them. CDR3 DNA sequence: TGTGCCACCAGCAGACGGGCATTTACAAATCAGCCCCAGCATTTT. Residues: CATSRRAFTNQPQHF.

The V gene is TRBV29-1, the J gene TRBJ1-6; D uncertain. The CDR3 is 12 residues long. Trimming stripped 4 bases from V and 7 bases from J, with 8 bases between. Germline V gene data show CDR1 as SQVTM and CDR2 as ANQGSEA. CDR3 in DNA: TGCAGCGTTGGGCAGCCGAATTCACCCCTCCACTTT. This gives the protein CSVGQPNSPLHF.

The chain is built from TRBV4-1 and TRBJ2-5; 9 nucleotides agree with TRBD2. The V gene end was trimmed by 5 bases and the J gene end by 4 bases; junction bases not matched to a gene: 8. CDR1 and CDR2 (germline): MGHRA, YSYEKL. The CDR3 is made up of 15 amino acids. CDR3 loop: CASSSSGSGGETQYF. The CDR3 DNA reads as TGCGCCAGCAGCAGTAGCGGGAGTGGGGGAGAGACCCAGTACTTC.

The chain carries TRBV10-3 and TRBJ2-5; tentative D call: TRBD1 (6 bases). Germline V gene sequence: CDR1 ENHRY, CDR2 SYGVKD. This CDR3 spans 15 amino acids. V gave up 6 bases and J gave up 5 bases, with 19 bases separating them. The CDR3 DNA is TGTGCCATCAGACACACACAGGGTTCTGGGGAGACCCAGTACTTC. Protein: CAIRHTQGSGETQYF.

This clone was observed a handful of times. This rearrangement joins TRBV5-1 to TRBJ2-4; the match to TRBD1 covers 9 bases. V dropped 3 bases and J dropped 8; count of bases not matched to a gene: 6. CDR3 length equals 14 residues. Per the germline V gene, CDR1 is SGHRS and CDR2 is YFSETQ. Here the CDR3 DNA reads TGCGCCAGCAGCTCCGGACAGGGGTTGGACATTCAGTACTTC. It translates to CASSSGQGLDIQYF.

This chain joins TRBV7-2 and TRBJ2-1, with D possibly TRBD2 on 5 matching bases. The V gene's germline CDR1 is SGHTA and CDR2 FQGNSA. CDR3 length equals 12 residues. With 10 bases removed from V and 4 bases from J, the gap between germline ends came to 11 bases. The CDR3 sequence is CAIRGKYNEQFF. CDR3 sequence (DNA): TGTGCCATCCGGGGAAAGTACAATGAGCAGTTCTTC.

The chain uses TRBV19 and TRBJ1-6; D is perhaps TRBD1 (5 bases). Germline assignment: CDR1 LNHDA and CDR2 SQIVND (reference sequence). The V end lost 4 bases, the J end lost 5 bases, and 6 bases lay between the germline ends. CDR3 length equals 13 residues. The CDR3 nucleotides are TGTGCCAGTAGTACAGGGAATAATTCACCCCTCCACTTT. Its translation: CASSTGNNSPLHF.

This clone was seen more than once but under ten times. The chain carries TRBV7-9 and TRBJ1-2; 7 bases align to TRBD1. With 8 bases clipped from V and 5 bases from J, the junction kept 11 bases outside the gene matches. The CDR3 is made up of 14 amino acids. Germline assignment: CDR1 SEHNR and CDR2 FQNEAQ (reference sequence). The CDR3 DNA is TGTGCCAGCCCTGGGACAGATTGGCTTTATGGCTACACCTTC. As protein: CASPGTDWLYGYTF.

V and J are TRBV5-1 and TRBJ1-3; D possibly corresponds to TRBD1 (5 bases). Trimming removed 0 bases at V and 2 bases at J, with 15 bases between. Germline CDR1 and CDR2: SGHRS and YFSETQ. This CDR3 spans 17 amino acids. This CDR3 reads CASSLAVGPQTGNTIYF. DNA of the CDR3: TGCGCCAGCAGCTTGGCCGTGGGGCCTCAGACTGGAAACACCATATATTTT.